This entry lists 20 T cell receptor beta chains sequenced from one sample in a study of CD8+ T cells in alopecia areata. This sample's treatment: oral pan-JAK inhibitor, 5-10 mg twice daily. RNA extraction was followed by reverse transcription into cDNA, which acted as the sequencing template. Sequencing used immunoSEQ multiplex PCR; TCRdb keeps in-frame clones, though not all of them. In the table there are more than 110,000 clones, roughly 80% of which are singletons. Here the sequenced sample was CD8+ T cells sorted from blood, taken at week 4, from a patient treated with tofacitinib. These receptor sequences come from a human donor with alopecia areata.

The chain recombines TRBV6-6 with TRBJ2-7; D gene unclear. V was cut by 4 bases and J by 5 bases, with 12 bases left in between. The CDR3 consists of 13 residues. CDR1 and CDR2 (germline): MNHNY, SVGAGI (reference sequence). CDR3 region: CASSSRVPDEQYF. DNA of the CDR3: TGTGCCAGCAGTTCTAGAGTTCCGGACGAGCAGTACTTC.

This chain links TRBV29-1 with TRBJ2-2; TRBD2 matches at 7 bases. The germline CDR1 and CDR2 sequences are SQVTM and ANQGSEA. Unmatched junction bases numbered 7, after V lost 6 bases and J lost 6 bases. The CDR3 extends over 13 amino acids. CDR3: CSVPRGGAGELFF. Here the CDR3 DNA reads TGCAGCGTCCCACGGGGAGGGGCCGGGGAGCTGTTTTTT.

The genes are TRBV29-1 and TRBJ2-7; D gene uncertain. The germline CDR1 and CDR2 sequences are SQVTM and ANQGSEA. The CDR3 loop spans 11 amino acids. The V and J ends lost 5 bases and 0 bases respectively, with 5 bases between them. The CDR3 coding sequence is TGCAGCGTTTTCTACTCCTACGAGCAGTACTTC. It yields the protein CSVFYSYEQYF.

This chain uses TRBV7-9 with TRBJ2-7; D gene uncertain. Trimming stripped 4 bases from V and 3 bases from J, with 16 bases between. Germline CDR1 reads SEHNR; CDR2 reads FQNEAQ (reference sequence). The CDR3 covers 15 residues. The CDR3 sequence is CASSSPGRSDYEQYF. The CDR3 bases are TGTGCCAGCAGCTCGCCGGGTCGGAGCGACTACGAGCAGTACTTC.

Turning to this clone: Relative to the germline gene, one junction end is altered; a read error may explain this. This chain joins TRBV6-6 and TRBJ2-1, with 9 bases fitting TRBD2. The CDR3 contains 14 residues. Germline V lookup: CDR1 MNHNY, CDR2 SVGAGI (reference sequence). The CDR3 region is CASTWTSDYTEQFF. The CDR3, as DNA: TGTGCCAGCACCTGGACTAGCGACTACACTGAGCAGTTCTTC.

This chain joins TRBV9 and TRBJ2-3, with D perhaps given as TRBD1 or TRBD2 (5 bases each). The CDR3 spans 13 residues. Trimming removed 2 bases at V and 8 bases at J, with 12 bases between. In germline, CDR1 is SGDLS, CDR2 YYNGEE. CDR3 sequence (DNA): TGTGCCAGCAGCGTCGGGACCCCAGGTACGCAGTATTTT. This gives the protein CASSVGTPGTQYF.

This clone was recorded a few times. In DNA form, the CDR3 reads TGCGCCAGCAGCTTGGAGACTATCTACAATGAGCAGTTCTTC. The encoded protein is CASSLETIYNEQFF. The chain joins TRBV5-1 to TRBJ2-1; D possibly corresponds to TRBD2 (5 bases). The CDR3 covers 14 residues. V lost 0 bases to trimming and J lost 3 bases, with 7 bases between them. Germline V gene lookup returns CDR1 SGHRS and CDR2 YFSETQ.

V is TRBV5-6 and J is TRBJ1-4; possibly TRBD1 for D (5 bases). Germline values: CDR1 SGHDT, CDR2 YYEEEE. This CDR3 has 14 amino acids. V gave up 4 bases and J gave up 7 bases, with 14 bases separating them. The CDR3 coding sequence is TGTGCCAGCAGCCCAGGGAGGAACATTGAAAAACTGTTTTTT. It translates to CASSPGRNIEKLFF.

J is TRBJ2-7 and V is TRBV7-9, with D perhaps matching TRBD1 (5 bases). Germline CDR1 reads SEHNR; CDR2 reads FQNEAQ (reference sequence). V shed 7 bases and J shed 5 bases, with 24 bases lying between them. The CDR3 loop spans 16 amino acids. CDR3 region: CASTQGQGWWSHEQYF. The CDR3 DNA is TGTGCCAGCACCCAAGGCCAGGGTTGGTGGTCCCACGAGCAGTACTTC.

The chain couples TRBV27 to TRBJ2-5; possibly TRBD1 for D (7 bases). The CDR3 is made up of 15 amino acids. The ends were cut back, 0 bases at V and 5 bases at J, with 13 bases in the middle. From germline, CDR1 is MNHEY and CDR2 SMNVEV (reference sequence). The CDR3 region has the DNA TGTGCCAGCAGTTTATCGTGGCAGGGGGGCGAGACCCAGTACTTC. Translating it yields CASSLSWQGGETQYF.

V is TRBV6-5 and J is TRBJ1-1, with TRBD1 matching 8 bases. The CDR3 totals 14 residues. Germline CDR1 reads MNHEY; CDR2 reads SVGAGI. The ends lost 2 bases at V and 5 bases at J; junction bases unmatched: 4. CDR3 coding DNA: TGTGCCAGCAGTTACAGCCAGGGGGCAACTGAAGCTTTCTTT. Translated: CASSYSQGATEAFF.

This clone turned up a few times. Other DNA variants within this sample encode the same CDR3. The rearrangement uses TRBV7-9 and TRBJ2-5, with TRBD2 identical over 9 bases. This CDR3 region has 14 residues. After removal of 3 bases from V and 2 bases from J, the junction contained 1 base not matched to a gene. From germline, CDR1 is SEHNR and CDR2 FQNEAQ (reference sequence). CDR3 residues: CASSLAGGQETQYF. The DNA of the CDR3 is TGTGCCAGCAGCTTGGCGGGGGGGCAAGAGACCCAGTACTTC.

The rearrangement joins TRBV5-1 to TRBJ2-1; 7 bases fit TRBD2. V lost 0 bases and J lost 0; bases outside the gene matches: 0. CDR3 size: 15 residues. CDR1 and CDR2 (germline): SGHRS, YFSETQ. The CDR3 DNA reads TGCGCCAGCAGCTTGGGGACTAGCTCCTACAATGAGCAGTTCTTC. Translating it yields CASSLGTSSYNEQFF.

The chain couples TRBV4-2 to TRBJ2-1, with 9 bases that match TRBD1. CDR3 length: 17 residues. The germline V gene has CDR1 LGHNA and CDR2 YNFKEQ. Trimming cost V 0 bases and J 5 bases; bases outside gene matches: 8. CDR3: CASSQEPGTGINNEQFF. CDR3 nucleotides: TGTGCCAGCAGCCAAGAGCCCGGGACAGGGATAAACAATGAGCAGTTCTTC.

This clone was counted a single time. The rearrangement joins TRBV15 to TRBJ2-7; D uncertain. CDR3 size: 14 residues. The V and J ends lost 0 bases and 2 bases respectively, with 8 bases between them. The germline V gene encodes CDR1 LNHNV and CDR2 YYDKDF (reference sequence). The CDR3 loop reads CATSRDSAAYEQYF. In nucleotides, the CDR3 is TGTGCCACCAGCAGAGATAGTGCAGCCTACGAGCAGTACTTC.

V is TRBV27 and J is TRBJ1-2, with unresolved D. In germline, CDR1 is MNHEY, CDR2 SMNVEV (reference sequence). The ends were cut back, 6 bases at V and 0 bases at J, with 14 bases in the middle. This CDR3 spans 15 amino acids. DNA of the CDR3: TGTGCCAGCAGCGATGCAGGCCCCGCTAACTATGGCTACACCTTC. Its translation: CASSDAGPANYGYTF.

V usage is TRBV27 and J usage is TRBJ2-1, with 11 nucleotides matching TRBD2. Germline lookup yields CDR1 MNHEY and CDR2 SMNVEV (reference sequence). The CDR3 runs 15 residues. The V segment lost 8 bases and the J segment 4 bases; nucleotides outside the gene matches: 7. The CDR3 reads CASGSGTSGYNEQFF. The CDR3 DNA follows: TGTGCCAGCGGATCCGGGACTAGCGGATACAATGAGCAGTTCTTC.

This clone was counted once. V and J are TRBV2 and TRBJ2-5; TRBD1 might be the D (6 bases). Looked up from germline, CDR1 is SNHLY and CDR2 is FYNNEI. The CDR3 contains 12 residues. V was pared by 7 bases and J by 4 bases, with 10 bases between. CDR3 nucleotides: TGTGCCAGCATCCTCAGGGGAGAGACCCAGTACTTC. Its protein product is CASILRGETQYF.

This chain uses TRBV4-2 with TRBJ2-3; D might be TRBD1 or TRBD2, each matching 5 bases. Trimming took off 0 bases at V and 2 bases at J, with 9 bases between the two ends. CDR1 LGHNA and CDR2 YNFKEQ come from the germline V gene. The CDR3 has 15 residues. CDR3 protein: CASSQDGGPTDTQYF. The CDR3 DNA sequence: TGTGCCAGCAGCCAAGATGGGGGACCCACAGATACGCAGTATTTT.

This sequence joins TRBV7-2 and TRBJ2-7; TRBD2 is a possible D gene (6 bases). Germline V lookup: CDR1 SGHTA, CDR2 FQGNSA. V was pared by 1 base and J by 3 bases, with 16 bases between. The length of the CDR3 is 16 residues. The CDR3 DNA sequence: TGTGCCAGCAGCTTAGGGATCTCGCGGGGTGGCTACGAGCAGTACTTC. It specifies CASSLGISRGGYEQYF.